These 20 T cell receptor beta chains originate from one sample sequenced in a study of cytomegalovirus exposure and HLA in healthy donors. The PCR used 60 Vbeta and 13 Jbeta primers. Libraries were prepared by immunoSEQ multiplex PCR; TCRdb keeps only in-frame clonotypes and omits some of them. The sample totals around 140,000 clones. Sequenced sample: PBMCs. The receptors derive from a man between 18 and 29 years old in good health and CMV-seronegative.

The chain employs TRBV30 and TRBJ1-5; 12 bases match TRBD1. V trimming: 0 bases; J trimming: 7 bases; junction bases outside the gene matches: 4. The length of the CDR3 is 15 residues. Germline V gene sequence: CDR1 GTSNPN, CDR2 SVGIG (reference sequence). The CDR3 region is CAWSVRGQGAQPQHF. CDR3 bases: TGTGCCTGGAGTGTACGGGGACAGGGGGCACAGCCCCAGCATTTT.

The chain recombines TRBV9 with TRBJ1-4, with 11 bases lining up with TRBD1. Per germline, CDR1 SGDLS and CDR2 YYNGEE. The CDR3 has 15 amino acids. Trimming took 3 bases from V and 8 from J; bases not matched to a gene: 6. The CDR3 is CASSATGTGGEKLFF. The DNA for the CDR3 is TGTGCCAGCAGCGCAACCGGGACAGGGGGGGAAAAACTGTTTTTT. Combining the CDR3 with reference TRBV9 and TRBJ1-4 gives the whole variable domain DSGVTQTPKHLITATGQRVTLRCSPRSGDLSVYWYQQSLDQGLQFLIQYYNGEERAKGNILERFSAQQFPDLHSELNLSSLELGDSALYFCASSATGTGGEKLFFGSGTQLSVL.

The rearrangement uses TRBV4-3 and TRBJ1-6, with D perhaps TRBD1 (6 bases). The CDR3 covers 15 residues. V was cut by 3 bases and J by 10 bases, with 16 bases left in between. The V gene's germline CDR1 is LGHNA and CDR2 YSLEER. CDR3 region: CASSQVAGAQSPLHF. For the CDR3, the DNA is TGCGCCAGCAGCCAGGTGGCAGGGGCTCAATCACCCCTCCACTTT.

V is TRBV9 and J is TRBJ1-1; D is unclear. V lost 2 bases and J lost 2, with 7 bases in between. CDR1 SGDLS and CDR2 YYNGEE come from the germline V gene. The CDR3 sequence is 13 residues long. The CDR3 sequence: CASSVGSNTEAFF. In nucleotides, the CDR3 is TGTGCCAGCAGCGTTGGTAGCAACACTGAAGCTTTCTTT.

This chain joins TRBV11-3 and TRBJ2-1; 8 nucleotides line up with TRBD1. Unmatched junction bases numbered 11, after V lost 1 base and J lost 3 bases. The V gene's germline CDR1 is SGHNT and CDR2 YENEEA. The CDR3 is 18 amino acids. The CDR3 bases are TGTGCCAGCAGCTTAGGCGGCCGGGACAGGTTTTTCTACAATGAGCAGTTCTTC. It translates to CASSLGGRDRFFYNEQFF.

This clone is deemed medium-sized (0.01 to 0.1%) by its frequency. The chain has TRBV4-3 and TRBJ1-4, with 9 bases lining up with TRBD1. This CDR3 is built from 20 residues. The germline V gene encodes CDR1 LGHNA and CDR2 YSLEER. J lost 9 bases, V lost 0 bases, and 20 bases had no gene match. Here the CDR3 reads CASSQELPGQGSLIGKKLFF. CDR3 DNA: TGCGCCAGCAGCCAAGAGCTTCCGGGACAGGGTTCTTTAATAGGGAAAAAACTGTTTTTT.

The chain recombines TRBV5-1 with TRBJ2-1; 8 bases align to TRBD1. Germline trimming cut 0 bases from V and 1 base from J; bases unmatched to any gene: 0. The CDR3 totals 15 residues. Per germline, CDR1 SGHRS and CDR2 YFSETQ. This CDR3 reads CASSLGTGSYNEQFF. DNA of the CDR3: TGCGCCAGCAGCTTGGGGACAGGGTCCTACAATGAGCAGTTCTTC.

The J gene is TRBJ1-2, the V gene TRBV29-1; D ambiguous. V was clipped by 6 bases and J by 2 bases, with 13 bases between them. Germline V gene sequence: CDR1 SQVTM, CDR2 ANQGSEA. CDR3 size: 13 residues. The CDR3 bases are TGCAGCGTACAGAGTACTCGAAACTATGGCTACACCTTC. It is translated as CSVQSTRNYGYTF.

The chain recombines TRBV2 with TRBJ2-7, with TRBD2 identical over 11 bases. V was clipped by 10 bases and J by 3 bases; unmatched bases: 5. Per germline, CDR1 SNHLY and CDR2 FYNNEI. The CDR3 loop spans 13 amino acids. CDR3 coding DNA: TGTGCCACCAGACTAGCGGGGATCTACGAGCAGTACTTC. Protein sequence: CATRLAGIYEQYF.

The chain carries TRBV28 and TRBJ2-7; D not certain. Germline V gene lookup returns CDR1 MDHEN and CDR2 SYDVKM. The ends were cut back, 7 bases at V and 2 bases at J, with 15 bases in the middle. The CDR3 has 14 residues. DNA of the CDR3: TGTGCCAGCACCCTACTAAGCCGGGCCTACGAGCAGTACTTC. It yields the protein CASTLLSRAYEQYF.

The chain employs TRBV9 and TRBJ2-3, with 15 bases matching TRBD2. V trimming: 2 bases; J trimming: 6 bases; junction bases outside the gene matches: 10. This CDR3 has 18 residues. Germline CDR1 is SGDLS and CDR2 is YYNGEE. CDR3: CASSVGGTSGGPADTQYF. As DNA, the CDR3 is TGTGCCAGCAGCGTTGGGGGGACTAGCGGGGGGCCCGCTGATACGCAGTATTTT.

V usage is TRBV7-2 and J usage is TRBJ2-7; 7 bases are a match to TRBD1. The V gene end was trimmed by 5 bases and the J gene end by 3 bases; junction bases not matched to a gene: 7. The CDR3 covers 14 residues. CDR1 is SGHTA and CDR2 is FQGNSA in the germline V gene. The CDR3 DNA reads as TGTGCCAGCAGCCCAAGAGACAGGGTCTACGAGCAGTACTTC. It codes for CASSPRDRVYEQYF. Filled out from reference TRBV7-2 and TRBJ2-7, the complete variable domain reads GAGVSQSPSNKVTEKGKDVELRCDPISGHTALYWYRQSLGQGLEFLIYFQGNSAPDKSGLPSDRFSAERTGGSVSTLTIQRTQQEDSAVYLCASSPRDRVYEQYFGPGTRLTVT.

This chain joins TRBV4-3 and TRBJ1-1, with a possible D match to TRBD1 (5 bases). CDR3 length equals 14 residues. V was trimmed by 5 bases and J by 3 bases, leaving 13 bases between them. From germline, CDR1 is LGHNA and CDR2 YSLEER. The CDR3 DNA reads TGCGCCAGCAGCATCTTCCGGGGGGACACTGAAGCTTTCTTT. Protein sequence: CASSIFRGDTEAFF.

The rearrangement uses TRBV7-3 and TRBJ2-3; D might be TRBD2 (7 bases). This CDR3 region has 16 residues. With 5 bases removed from V and 2 bases from J, the gap between germline ends came to 17 bases. Germline values: CDR1 SGHTA, CDR2 FQGTGA. CDR3 protein: CASSLLGAGHTDTQYF. Written as DNA, the CDR3 is TGTGCCAGCAGCCTCTTGGGAGCGGGACACACAGATACGCAGTATTTT.

This chain connects TRBV29-1 to TRBJ2-1; no definite D call. V was cut by 5 bases and J by 2 bases, with 13 bases left in between. In germline, CDR1 is SQVTM, CDR2 ANQGSEA. This CDR3 has 14 amino acids. As DNA, the CDR3 is TGCAGCGTTCAGCGATTAGGCCCCTACAATGAGCAGTTCTTC. Its protein is CSVQRLGPYNEQFF.

The CDR3 region is CARADSNMNTEAFF. CDR3 sequence (DNA): TGTGCCAGGGCGGACAGTAACATGAACACTGAAGCTTTCTTT. J is TRBJ1-1 and V is TRBV21-1; the D segment call TRBD1 is taken from the table without a DNA check. TRBV21-1 is designated a pseudogene. CDR3 length: 14 amino acids.

The chain carries TRBV7-3 and TRBJ1-1, with D possibly being TRBD1 (5 bases). V lost 5 bases to trimming and J lost 0 bases, with 7 bases between them. Per the germline V gene, CDR1 is SGHTA and CDR2 is FQGTGA. The CDR3 has 13 residues. CDR3 bases: TGTGCCAGCAGCCAGACAGTGAACACTGAAGCTTTCTTT. Translating gives CASSQTVNTEAFF.

The rearrangement joins TRBV25-1 to TRBJ1-1; D unresolved. From germline, CDR1 is MGHDK and CDR2 SYGVNS. The length of the CDR3 is 12 residues. The V end lost 4 bases, the J end lost 3 bases, and 6 bases lay between the germline ends. CDR3 bases: TGTGCCAGCAGTGGCGGGGACACTGAAGCTTTCTTT. This gives the protein CASSGGDTEAFF.

CDR3 sequence reads: CASSPSSLGLVYEQFF. The CDR3, as DNA: TGTGCCAGCAGCCCAAGTTCTCTGGGACTAGTCTATGAGCAGTTCTTC. The chain combines TRBV4-2 with TRBJ2-1; 8 bases align to TRBD2. From germline, CDR1 is LGHNA and CDR2 YNFKEQ. The CDR3 loop spans 16 amino acids. Trimming cost V 4 bases and J 8 bases; bases outside gene matches: 13.

This rearrangement joins TRBV30 to TRBJ1-6; 11 positions agree with TRBD1. The V and J ends lost 6 bases and 4 bases, in that order; junction bases with no gene match: 8. Germline V gene lookup returns CDR1 GTSNPN and CDR2 SVGIG (reference sequence). The CDR3 is 16 amino acids. Written as DNA, the CDR3 is TGTGCCTGCCGGGGACAGGGGGGAAATTATAATTCACCCCTCCACTTT. Translated: CACRGQGGNYNSPLHF.